Listed below are T cell receptor beta chains from one sample, sequenced in a study. Repertoires were generated with immunoSEQ multiplex PCR, while TCRdb's copy carries only in-frame clones and drops some. The sample lists about 68,000 clones; around 95% were seen once. Material: PBMCs. The origin of the receptors is a middle-aged man with rheumatoid arthritis. Both conserved end residues are part of each CDR3. Fields, in order: CDR3 protein, CDR3 DNA, V gene, D gene, clone size, J gene. The D gene is left open where the match is weak. A row's size may be missing; if present it is once, few, many or a size class.

cdr3_aa: CASSTRLYLFAGELFF; cdr3_nt: TGTGCCAGCAGTACTCGTTTGTACCTTTTTGCCGGGGAGCTGTTTTTT; v_call: TRBV28; d_call: .; clone_size: once; j_call: TRBJ2-2
cdr3_aa: CASSVEQGLGSPLHF; cdr3_nt: TGTGCCAGCAGCGTAGAGCAGGGTCTGGGTTCACCCCTCCACTTT; v_call: TRBV9; d_call: .; clone_size: .; j_call: TRBJ1-6
cdr3_aa: CASSPGTGGFRTDTQYF; cdr3_nt: TGCGCCAGCAGCCCCGGGACAGGGGGGTTTAGGACAGATACGCAGTATTTT; v_call: TRBV5-1; d_call: TRBD1; clone_size: .; j_call: TRBJ2-3
cdr3_aa: CASSALTLAGGLYEQYF; cdr3_nt: TGTGCCAGCAGTGCCCTGACTCTAGCGGGAGGGCTTTATGAGCAGTACTTC; v_call: TRBV28; d_call: TRBD2; clone_size: .; j_call: TRBJ2-7
cdr3_aa: CASSEGSGSSYEQYF; cdr3_nt: TGTGCCAGCAGTGAGGGCTCAGGGAGTTCCTACGAGCAGTACTTC; v_call: TRBV2; d_call: .; clone_size: .; j_call: TRBJ2-7
cdr3_aa: CAWSLRNTEAFF; cdr3_nt: TGTGCCTGGAGCCTCCGGAACACTGAAGCTTTCTTT; v_call: TRBV30; d_call: .; clone_size: .; j_call: TRBJ1-1
cdr3_aa: CASSLGPRLMGQFF; cdr3_nt: TGTGCCAGCAGTTTAGGACCGCGGTTAATGGGGCAGTTCTTC; v_call: TRBV27; d_call: .; clone_size: .; j_call: TRBJ2-1
cdr3_aa: CASSPGTALYEQYF; cdr3_nt: TGTGCCAGCAGCCCCGGGACTGCTCTCTACGAGCAGTACTTC; v_call: TRBV11-2; d_call: .; clone_size: .; j_call: TRBJ2-7
cdr3_aa: CASSRPGGTGVYEQYF; cdr3_nt: TGTGCCAGCAGCCGACCGGGCGGGACAGGGGTCTACGAGCAGTACTTC; v_call: TRBV11-2; d_call: TRBD1; clone_size: .; j_call: TRBJ2-7
cdr3_aa: CASSSSRLARDEQFF; cdr3_nt: TGTGCCAGCAGCTCCAGCCGGTTAGCGCGGGATGAGCAGTTCTTC; v_call: TRBV7-3; d_call: .; clone_size: .; j_call: TRBJ2-1
cdr3_aa: CASSQDNWNTEAFF; cdr3_nt: TGCGCCAGCAGCCAAGATAATTGGAACACTGAAGCTTTCTTT; v_call: TRBV4-1; d_call: .; clone_size: .; j_call: TRBJ1-1
cdr3_aa: CASGLVRKESLVYTEAFF; cdr3_nt: TGTGCTAGTGGTTTGGTACGGAAAGAGTCGTTGGTATACACTGAAGCTTTCTTT; v_call: TRBV12-5; d_call: .; clone_size: .; j_call: TRBJ1-1
cdr3_aa: CASSRGQGSTEAFF; cdr3_nt: TGTGCCAGCAGCCGGGGACAGGGAAGCACTGAAGCTTTCTTT; v_call: TRBV7-9; d_call: TRBD1; clone_size: .; j_call: TRBJ1-1
cdr3_aa: CASSSWDTEAFF; cdr3_nt: TGTGCCAGCAGCAGTTGGGATACTGAAGCTTTCTTT; v_call: TRBV21-1; d_call: .; clone_size: .; j_call: TRBJ1-1
cdr3_aa: CASSAIDRGANYGYTF; cdr3_nt: TGTGCCAGCAGTGCCATAGACAGGGGAGCTAACTATGGCTACACCTTC; v_call: TRBV6-6; d_call: TRBD1; clone_size: .; j_call: TRBJ1-2
cdr3_aa: CASSFSMNTEAFF; cdr3_nt: TGTGCCAGCAGCTTCTCCATGAACACTGAAGCTTTCTTT; v_call: TRBV7-9; d_call: .; clone_size: .; j_call: TRBJ1-1
cdr3_aa: CASSFDRHNTGELFF; cdr3_nt: TGTGCCAGCAGTTTCGACAGACATAACACCGGGGAGCTGTTTTTT; v_call: TRBV28; d_call: .; clone_size: .; j_call: TRBJ2-2
cdr3_aa: CASSPGTSGSYEQYF; cdr3_nt: TGTGCCAGCAGCCCAGGGACTAGCGGATCCTACGAGCAGTACTTC; v_call: TRBV9; d_call: TRBD2; clone_size: .; j_call: TRBJ2-7
cdr3_aa: CASSGTRSQSYNEQFF; cdr3_nt: TGTGCCAGCAGCGGGACTAGGTCACAGAGCTACAATGAGCAGTTCTTC; v_call: TRBV9; d_call: TRBD2; clone_size: .; j_call: TRBJ2-1
cdr3_aa: CASSEFHPGNSPLHF; cdr3_nt: TGTGCCAGCAGTGAGTTCCATCCTGGGAATTCACCCCTCCACTTT; v_call: TRBV6-1; d_call: .; clone_size: .; j_call: TRBJ1-6
cdr3_aa: CASSVGGEGFYEQYF; cdr3_nt: TGTGCCAGCAGCGTAGGAGGCGAGGGATTCTACGAGCAGTACTTC; v_call: TRBV9; d_call: .; clone_size: .; j_call: TRBJ2-7
cdr3_aa: CASSELLNYGYTF; cdr3_nt: TGCGCCAGCAGTGAGTTGCTTAACTATGGCTACACCTTC; v_call: TRBV10-1; d_call: .; clone_size: .; j_call: TRBJ1-2
cdr3_aa: CAWTDSYEQYF; cdr3_nt: TGTGCCTGGACAGATTCCTACGAGCAGTACTTC; v_call: TRBV30; d_call: .; clone_size: .; j_call: TRBJ2-7